The T cell receptor beta chain under discussion was sequenced for a study of blood T cell repertoires in COVID-19. This table comes from immunoSEQ multiplex PCR, and its TCRdb copy is limited to in-frame clones, with some not included. The data show about 310,000 clones, roughly 85% seen once. Each exposed participant met a COVID-19 case in the 2 weeks preceding study entry. Unmatched junction bases numbered 10, after V lost 4 bases and J lost 9 bases. Germline CDR1 SGHNT, CDR2 YYREEE (reference sequence). This CDR3 comprises 15 residues. The material sequenced was PBMCs or T cells enriched from blood (not recorded which). V usage is TRBV5-4 and J usage is TRBJ1-6, with TRBD1 matching over 7 bases. The source is a woman in her twenties or thirties who had been exposed to COVID-19. The CDR3, as DNA: TGTGCCAGCAGCATGACAGGGTTTTCTTCTTCACCCCTCCACTTT. Translating it yields CASSMTGFSSSPLHF.